This entry concerns a single T cell receptor (beta chain). The antigen is undetermined. These data originate in a study of T-cell memory formation after mild COVID-19. Across the study: Clustering of TCRs was largely donor specific.

Overall study results and limits: Contracting CD4+ clones lay largely in CM and EM, with CD8+ ones residing in EMRA. Pre-infection memory already had some responding clones, implying cross-reactive memory joined.

TCRdb re-called the 5' RACE reads with MiXCR, one entry per CDR3 protein. The profile covers some 490,000 distinct CDR3 sequences, with roughly 20% appearing a single time and roughly an eighth taken by the ten largest. The receptor's source is an adult woman who had mild COVID-19 (a few samples of this study predate the infection). Cell type and time point are not known. The specimen sequenced was PBMCs or a T cell subset sorted from them (not recorded which).

CDR3 protein: CASSLSSGTGTYEQYF. Here the CDR3 DNA reads TGCGCCAGCAGCTTGTCCTCCGGGACAGGGACCTACGAGCAGTACTTC. This sequence joins TRBV5-1 and TRBJ2-7, with 9 bases lining up with TRBD1. The V segment lost 1 base and the J segment 2 bases; nucleotides outside the gene matches: 7. Germline CDR1 SGHRS, CDR2 YFSETQ. The CDR3 is 16 residues long.